The 27 T cell receptor beta chains listed next were all sequenced from one sample in a study of early T cells in non-severe SARS-CoV-2 infection. TCRdb itself ran the 5' RACE reads through MiXCR, one entry per CDR3 protein. The sample comprises about 100,000 distinct CDR3 sequences, roughly 13% of which are singletons, and around 2.5% rests with the top ten. Sequencing was performed on whole blood. The receptors come from an adult who was a healthcare worker with PCR-confirmed SARS-CoV-2 infection or an uninfected control (not recorded which).

Ten or more counts support this clonotype. The genes are TRBV28 and TRBJ1-6; no clear D gene. Germline V gene data show CDR1 as MDHEN and CDR2 as SYDVKM. CDR3 length: 14 residues. V was cut by 7 bases and J by 8 bases, with 15 bases left in between. CDR3 loop: CASTLDNGHSPLHF. The CDR3 nucleotides are TGTGCCAGCACCTTAGACAACGGGCATTCACCCCTCCACTTT.

The chain carries TRBV28 and TRBJ2-7; D is undetermined. Trimming cost V 7 bases and J 0 bases, with 13 bases left between them. The V gene's germline CDR1 is MDHEN and CDR2 SYDVKM. The CDR3 has 14 amino acids. The CDR3 region has the DNA TGTGCCAGCAACCCGGGCTTCAGCTCCTACGAGCAGTACTTC. Amino acid sequence: CASNPGFSSYEQYF.

This chain connects TRBV6-5 to TRBJ1-1; the D gene is possibly TRBD1 (5 bases). Germline CDR1 reads MNHEY; CDR2 reads SVGAGI. This CDR3 contains 14 residues. V was trimmed by 5 bases and J by 6 bases, leaving 16 bases between them. CDR3 sequence (DNA): TGTGCCAGCAGTCGATCCGCAACGGGGCCTGAAGCTTTCTTT. Translating gives CASSRSATGPEAFF.

Many counts were recorded for this clonotype. CDR3: CASSEGSYNSPLHF. Here the CDR3 DNA reads TGTGCCAGCAGTGAAGGCTCCTATAATTCACCCCTCCACTTT. The V and J genes are TRBV2 and TRBJ1-6, with D unresolved. Per the germline V gene, CDR1 is SNHLY and CDR2 is FYNNEI. The CDR3 runs to 14 residues. V gave up 1 base and J gave up 0 bases, with 1 base separating them.

This clonotype turned up a few times. The rearrangement joins TRBV7-9 to TRBJ2-1, with TRBD2 as a possible D gene (6 bases). This CDR3 contains 16 residues. Looked up from germline, CDR1 is SEHNR and CDR2 is FQNEAQ (reference sequence). V lost 5 bases and J 9 bases, leaving 23 bases between the germline ends. CDR3 sequence (DNA): TGTGCCAGCAGCCCAGACGGGGGTCGAAGATTAGGTGAGCAGTTCTTC. Protein sequence: CASSPDGGRRLGEQFF.

This clonotype was counted a few times. The rearrangement uses TRBV12-3 or TRBV12-4 and TRBJ1-2, with D possibly TRBD1 on 5 matching bases. The V gene lost 7 bases and the J gene lost 5 bases, with 14 bases spanning the gap. This CDR3 spans 13 amino acids. The CDR3 region is CASTPGGEYGYTF. The CDR3 DNA reads TGTGCCAGCACCCCTGGGGGGGAGTATGGCTACACCTTC.

This clonotype was seen at least ten times. This chain connects TRBV7-2 to TRBJ2-3, with D perhaps matching TRBD1 (6 bases). This CDR3 contains 14 residues. The germline CDR1 and CDR2 sequences are SGHTA and FQGNSA. Trimming stripped 5 bases from V and 3 bases from J, with 12 bases between. CDR3 in amino acids: CASSTRTETDTQYF. CDR3 coding DNA: TGTGCCAGCAGCACTAGGACAGAAACAGATACGCAGTATTTT.

V and J are TRBV27 and TRBJ1-5; D unclear. The V end was cut by 0 bases, the J end by 0 bases, with 9 bases between. Germline V gives CDR1 MNHEY, CDR2 SMNVEV (reference sequence). The CDR3 has 16 residues. CDR3 bases: TGTGCCAGCAGTTTATCTCCCGCGTATAGCAATCAGCCCCAGCATTTT. This sequence encodes CASSLSPAYSNQPQHF.

The V call is TRBV20-1, the J call TRBJ1-6; 8 nucleotides match TRBD1. After removal of 5 bases from V and 9 bases from J, the junction contained 12 bases not matched to a gene. CDR1 and CDR2 (germline): DFQATT, SNEGSKA (reference sequence). The CDR3 spans 15 residues. The CDR3 loop reads CSAFRKQGDRSPLHF. CDR3 nucleotide sequence: TGCAGTGCTTTTAGGAAACAGGGGGATCGTTCACCCCTCCACTTT.

Many counts were recorded for this clonotype. The gene calls are TRBV5-6 and TRBJ1-5; D ambiguous. The V end was cut by 10 bases, the J end by 8 bases, with 13 bases between. This CDR3 spans 11 amino acids. Germline CDR1 and CDR2: SGHDT and YYEEEE. The CDR3 loop reads CAAPPVEPQHF. DNA of the CDR3: TGTGCCGCCCCCCCTGTCGAGCCCCAGCATTTT.

This clonotype appeared a few times. J is TRBJ2-3 and V is TRBV20-1; possibly TRBD2 for D (6 bases). The CDR3 has 14 amino acids. The V end lost 6 bases, the J end lost 2 bases, and 15 bases lay between the germline ends. Germline V gives CDR1 DFQATT, CDR2 SNEGSKA (reference sequence). DNA of the CDR3: TGCAGTGCACAACACGGGGGAATCACAGATACGCAGTATTTT. Residues: CSAQHGGITDTQYF.

Many counts were recorded for this clonotype. The chain carries TRBV5-1 and TRBJ2-5; 11 bases fit TRBD2. CDR1 SGHRS and CDR2 YFSETQ come from the germline V gene. The ends lost 4 bases at V and 5 bases at J; junction bases unmatched: 10. The CDR3 is made up of 16 amino acids. CDR3 sequence: CASSRTASGGFETQYF. DNA of the CDR3: TGCGCCAGCAGCCGCACGGCTAGCGGGGGGTTCGAGACCCAGTACTTC.

There are many counts of this clonotype. The CDR3: CASSQDGTGVFSPLHF. In nucleotides, the CDR3 is TGTGCCAGCAGCCAAGATGGGACAGGGGTGTTTTCACCCCTCCACTTT. The genes are TRBV3-1 and TRBJ1-6, with 10 bases lining up with TRBD1. Per germline, CDR1 LGHDT and CDR2 YNNKEL (reference sequence). CDR3 length: 16 amino acids. Losses at the gene ends were 0 bases for V and 9 bases for J; bases not matched to a gene: 5.

This clonotype was recorded a few times. The chain is built from TRBV27 and TRBJ1-2; tentatively, D is TRBD1 (6 bases). The CDR3 length is 14 residues. V gave up 3 bases and J gave up 8 bases, with 16 bases separating them. Germline CDR1 reads MNHEY; CDR2 reads SMNVEV (reference sequence). CDR3 DNA: TGTGCCAGCAGTTTTCGCTCGAGGGGGGCGGGCTACACCTTC. As protein: CASSFRSRGAGYTF.

This clonotype occurred a few times. The chain joins TRBV7-9 to TRBJ2-5; D perhaps matches TRBD1 (6 bases). The germline V and J ends were trimmed by 4 bases and 5 bases, with 17 bases remaining between them. The CDR3 covers 15 residues. The germline V gene has CDR1 SEHNR and CDR2 FQNEAQ (reference sequence). This CDR3 is CASSSKNRVGETQYF. Written as DNA, the CDR3 is TGTGCCAGCAGCTCAAAAAACAGGGTCGGGGAGACCCAGTACTTC. The full variable domain, in which reference TRBV7-9 and TRBJ2-5 provide the parts outside the CDR3, is DTGVSQNPRHKITKRGQNVTFRCDPISEHNRLYWYRQTLGQGPEFLTYFQNEAQLEKSRLLSDRFSAERPKGSFSTLEIQRTEQGDSAMYLCASSSKNRVGETQYFGPGTRLLVL.

This clonotype was found many times. CDR3 nucleotides: TGTGCCAGCAGTTCCCACGGGACAGGGGGCTCCTACGAGCAGTACTTC. It encodes CASSSHGTGGSYEQYF. The chain combines TRBV2 with TRBJ2-7; TRBD1 matches 11 bases. Looked up from germline, CDR1 is SNHLY and CDR2 is FYNNEI. The V gene end was trimmed by 5 bases and the J gene end by 0 bases; junction bases not matched to a gene: 6. CDR3 size: 16 residues.

This clonotype came up many times. V gene TRBV18 combines with J gene TRBJ1-3; D not resolved. Trimming removed 1 base at V and 4 bases at J, with 2 bases between. The CDR3 consists of 12 residues. Germline V lookup: CDR1 KGHSH, CDR2 LQKENI. The CDR3 DNA is TGTGCCAGCTCACCACGCGGAAACACCATATATTTT. Translation gives CASSPRGNTIYF. Combining the CDR3 with reference TRBV18 and TRBJ1-3 gives the whole variable domain NAGVMQNPRHLVRRRGQEARLRCSPMKGHSHVYWYRQLPEEGLKFMVYLQKENIIDESGMPKERFSAEFPKEGPSILRIQQVVRGDSAAYFCASSPRGNTIYFGEGSWLTVV.

A few counts support this clonotype. The rearrangement joins TRBV6-6 to TRBJ2-1, with D unclear. This CDR3 spans 12 amino acids. Between the trimmed V and J ends, which lost 8 bases and 5 bases, there was a span of 10 bases. Per the germline V gene, CDR1 is MNHNY and CDR2 is SVGAGI (reference sequence). The CDR3 bases are TGTGCCAGCGGCTATCAGGACAATGAGCAGTTCTTC. Amino acids: CASGYQDNEQFF.

This clonotype came up a few times. This chain uses TRBV7-6 with TRBJ1-4; TRBD1 matches at 8 bases. This CDR3 spans 15 amino acids. In germline, CDR1 is SGHVS, CDR2 FNYEAQ. The ends lost 1 base at V and 8 bases at J; junction bases unmatched: 6. This chain's CDR3 is CASSLVWTGQEKLFF. In DNA form, the CDR3 reads TGTGCCAGCAGCTTAGTTTGGACAGGGCAAGAAAAACTGTTTTTT.

This clonotype has a count of ten or more. The rearrangement links TRBV7-9 to TRBJ1-5; no firm D call. This CDR3 contains 12 residues. V dropped 3 bases and J dropped 5 bases, with 5 bases sitting between them. Germline values: CDR1 SEHNR, CDR2 FQNEAQ (reference sequence). The CDR3 protein is CASSFSDQPQHF. The CDR3 bases are TGTGCCAGCAGCTTTTCGGATCAGCCCCAGCATTTT.

This clonotype has ten or more counts. This chain joins TRBV18 and TRBJ1-5, with unresolved D. Trimming took 2 bases from V and 4 from J, leaving 9 bases between them. CDR1 KGHSH and CDR2 LQKENI come from the germline V gene. This CDR3 has 14 residues. The CDR3 nucleotides are TGTGCCAGCTCACCAATCCCAATGAATCAGCCCCAGCATTTT. Translated, it gives CASSPIPMNQPQHF.

This clonotype was counted at least ten times. The CDR3 coding sequence is TGTGCCAGCAGCTCCAGGACAGGAAACACCATATATTTT. This gives the protein CASSSRTGNTIYF. The V and J genes are TRBV7-3 and TRBJ1-3, with a possible D match to TRBD1 (5 bases). This CDR3 is 13 amino acids long. Germline V gives CDR1 SGHTA, CDR2 FQGTGA. Trimming cost V 4 bases and J 4 bases, with 8 bases left between them.

This clonotype was recorded many times. The CDR3 is CSSYRRTGSYEQYF. The CDR3 DNA reads TGCAGCTCCTACCGGCGTACGGGGTCCTACGAGCAGTACTTC. The V call is TRBV29-1, the J call TRBJ2-7, with a possible D match to TRBD2 (5 bases). Germline V gene lookup returns CDR1 SQVTM and CDR2 ANQGSEA. The CDR3 length is 14 residues. V lost 8 bases to trimming and J lost 1 base, with 18 bases between them.

This clonotype appeared many times. This rearrangement joins TRBV11-2 to TRBJ2-1; D perhaps matches TRBD1 (5 bases). V was pared by 3 bases and J by 0 bases, with 15 bases between. Germline V CDR1 and CDR2: SGHAT, FQNNGV. The CDR3 consists of 17 residues. CDR3 DNA sequence: TGTGCCAGCAGCTTCCGATCAGACAGAAGCTCCTACAATGAGCAGTTCTTC. Translated, it gives CASSFRSDRSSYNEQFF. The full variable domain, completed using reference TRBV11-2 and TRBJ2-1, is EAGVAQSPRYKIIEKRQSVAFWCNPISGHATLYWYQQILGQGPKLLIQFQNNGVVDDSQLPKDRFSAERLKGVDSTLKIQPAKLEDSAVYLCASSFRSDRSSYNEQFFGPGTRLTVL.

The chain is built from TRBV6-5 and TRBJ1-2; maybe TRBD1 (6 bases). Per the germline V gene, CDR1 is MNHEY and CDR2 is SVGAGI. Trimming removed 7 bases from V and 1 base from J, with 16 bases in between. CDR3 size: 15 residues. Here the CDR3 DNA reads TGTGCCAGCACAAGGGCAGGGGCGAATAACTATGGCTACACCTTC. Protein sequence: CASTRAGANNYGYTF.

This clonotype showed up just a few times. This chain connects TRBV5-1 to TRBJ1-1; no clear D gene. The CDR3 contains 14 residues. Trimming shortened V by 0 bases and J by 4 bases, and 10 bases separated the two germline ends. Per the germline V gene, CDR1 is SGHRS and CDR2 is YFSETQ. The CDR3 DNA reads as TGCGCCAGCAGCTTGGGGGGAAAGGGCACTGAAGCTTTCTTT. This codes for CASSLGGKGTEAFF.

This clonotype turned up a few times. The chain has TRBV29-1 and TRBJ1-1; unclear D gene. Per the germline V gene, CDR1 is SQVTM and CDR2 is ANQGSEA. The V and J ends lost 7 bases and 1 base respectively, with 7 bases between them. The CDR3 contains 11 residues. CDR3: CSALENTEAFF. The CDR3 DNA follows: TGCAGCGCTCTAGAGAACACTGAAGCTTTCTTT.